One and the same sample provided the 21 T cell receptor beta chains below, sequenced in a study of cytomegalovirus exposure and HLA in healthy donors (dated by TCRdb to between 2016 and 2019). Libraries were made using the immunoSEQ multiplex PCR assay. The multiplex PCR relied on a mix of 60 forward primers for TCR Vbeta segments and 13 reverse primers for TCR Jbeta segments. Entries here come from immuneACCESS through TCRdb and include only in-frame sequences with V and J called. Some clones fail to appear in such tables; in the studies checked, an unresolved V gene covers under half of the shortfall, and the cause of the remainder is unknown. The sample's clone listing holds about 130,000 clones. 0.9% to 1.2% of the sample is in the top ten clones. Material: PBMCs. Every receptor here comes from a man between 18 and 35 years old in good health and CMV-seronegative.

This chain links TRBV6-1 with TRBJ2-1, with 12 bases that match TRBD2. Germline V CDR1 and CDR2: MNHNS, SASEGT. CDR3 length: 17 amino acids. Trimming removed 4 bases from V and 8 bases from J; junction bases left unmatched: 12. CDR3 loop: CASSGGTSGFFWDEQFF. CDR3 bases: TGTGCCAGCAGTGGGGGGACTAGCGGGTTCTTTTGGGATGAGCAGTTCTTC.

This sequence joins TRBV6-1 and TRBJ2-6, with no clear D. Per germline, CDR1 MNHNS and CDR2 SASEGT. Trimming left V 8 bases short and J 0 bases short, with 11 bases between. There are 15 residues in the CDR3. The CDR3 DNA sequence: TGTGCCAGCCAAGTAGAGAGCTCTGGGGCCAACGTCCTGACTTTC. This codes for CASQVESSGANVLTF.

With regard to this clone: At the DNA level, this CDR3 is encoded by other sequences in the same sample as well. V usage is TRBV2 and J usage is TRBJ2-7, with D uncertain. From germline, CDR1 is SNHLY and CDR2 FYNNEI. V gave up 6 bases and J gave up 1 base, with 13 bases separating them. This CDR3 spans 14 amino acids. The CDR3: CASRGEGRSYEQYF. The CDR3 bases are TGTGCCAGCAGGGGCGAAGGTAGATCCTACGAGCAGTACTTC.

V gene TRBV7-9 combines with J gene TRBJ1-1; a weak D match, TRBD1 (6 bases). The germline V gene has CDR1 SEHNR and CDR2 FQNEAQ (reference sequence). The CDR3 length is 15 residues. Trimming removed 8 bases from V and 0 bases from J, with 16 bases in between. CDR3 amino acids: CASQRQQGLNTEAFF. CDR3 in DNA: TGTGCCAGCCAAAGGCAACAGGGATTGAACACTGAAGCTTTCTTT.

Here the CDR3 DNA reads TGTGCCAGTAGTACCGTCGGGGGGACTAATGAAAAACTGTTTTTT. This encodes CASSTVGGTNEKLFF. The chain combines TRBV19 with TRBJ1-4; tentative D call: TRBD1 (5 bases). The CDR3 length is 15 residues. The germline V and J ends were trimmed by 4 bases and 2 bases, with 11 bases remaining between them. In germline, CDR1 is LNHDA, CDR2 SQIVND (reference sequence).

The J gene is TRBJ2-1, the V gene TRBV6-5, with a weak D call TRBD1 (6 bases). CDR1 and CDR2 from the germline V gene are MNHEY and SVGAGI. The CDR3 sequence is 15 residues long. V lost 4 bases and J lost 0, with 10 bases in between. Here the CDR3 reads CASSSTGSSYNEQFF. CDR3 DNA sequence: TGTGCCAGCAGTTCTACAGGGAGCTCCTACAATGAGCAGTTCTTC.

The chain uses TRBV7-8 and TRBJ2-7; perhaps TRBD2 as D (5 bases). V lost 4 bases to trimming and J lost 3 bases, with 16 bases between them. The length of the CDR3 is 15 residues. Germline CDR1 and CDR2: SGHVS and FQNEAQ. The CDR3 region is CASSSAGLGSYEQYF. CDR3 DNA sequence: TGTGCCAGCAGCTCCGCCGGGTTGGGGAGCTACGAGCAGTACTTC.

The genes are TRBV4-1 and TRBJ1-6; D uncertain. The germline CDR1 and CDR2 sequences are MGHRA and YSYEKL. The CDR3 is 14 residues long. V was trimmed by 3 bases and J by 6 bases, leaving 9 bases between them. The CDR3 DNA sequence: TGCGCCAGCAGCCACGAGAGGGCTAATTCACCCCTCCACTTT. Encoded protein: CASSHERANSPLHF.

The CDR3 nucleotides read TGTGCCAGCAGTTCATCGGGGGGCGGTGATTATGGCTACACCTTC. Translation: CASSSSGGGDYGYTF. The chain combines TRBV28 with TRBJ1-2; tentatively, D is TRBD1 (6 bases). Per the germline V gene, CDR1 is MDHEN and CDR2 is SYDVKM. V was clipped by 4 bases and J by 5 bases, with 17 bases between them. The CDR3 covers 15 residues.

CDR3 DNA sequence: TGTGCCTGGAGTGTACAGGGGAGGACCGGGGAGCTGTTTTTT. The encoded protein is CAWSVQGRTGELFF. This rearrangement joins TRBV30 to TRBJ2-2; D may be TRBD1 (7 bases). V lost 0 bases to trimming and J lost 5 bases, with 10 bases between them. This CDR3 spans 14 amino acids. Germline V gene sequence: CDR1 GTSNPN, CDR2 SVGIG (reference sequence).

V usage is TRBV5-8 and J usage is TRBJ1-1; D is perhaps TRBD1 (5 bases). The germline CDR1 and CDR2 sequences are SGHTS and YDEGEE. With 3 bases removed from V and 1 base from J, the gap between germline ends came to 10 bases. This CDR3 has 14 amino acids. CDR3: CASSWGGSNTEAFF. In DNA, the CDR3 is TGTGCCAGCAGCTGGGGGGGGTCGAACACTGAAGCTTTCTTT.

V is TRBV28 and J is TRBJ1-2; 7 bases map to TRBD1. Germline V gene sequence: CDR1 MDHEN, CDR2 SYDVKM. Unmatched junction bases numbered 7, after V lost 5 bases and J lost 4 bases. This CDR3 has 14 amino acids. CDR3 amino acids: CASSRARGIYGYTF. In DNA, the CDR3 is TGTGCCAGCAGTCGGGCCAGGGGGATCTATGGCTACACCTTC.

The chain links TRBV15 to TRBJ2-7, with TRBD1 as a possible D gene (7 bases). CDR1 and CDR2 (germline): LNHNV, YYDKDF (reference sequence). Trimming removed 5 bases at V and 2 bases at J, with 19 bases between. The CDR3 has 16 residues. The CDR3 DNA follows: TGTGCCACCAGCGGGACTTCTGACAGGGACCCCTACGAGCAGTACTTC. Its protein product is CATSGTSDRDPYEQYF.

The rearrangement links TRBV9 to TRBJ1-2; D might be TRBD1 (6 bases). The CDR3 consists of 16 residues. Germline V gives CDR1 SGDLS, CDR2 YYNGEE. V lost 3 bases and J 3 bases, leaving 18 bases between the germline ends. Here the CDR3 reads CASSAKTGVGDYGYTF. DNA of the CDR3: TGTGCCAGCAGCGCCAAGACAGGCGTCGGAGACTATGGCTACACCTTC.

This chain uses TRBV5-6 with TRBJ2-7; D remains ambiguous. Trimming took off 1 base at V and 6 bases at J, with 17 bases between the two ends. CDR3 length: 15 amino acids. Per germline, CDR1 SGHDT and CDR2 YYEEEE. Here the CDR3 DNA reads TGTGCCAGCAGCTTGAAATCTTACCAGTCCCTCGAGCAGTACTTC. Translated, it gives CASSLKSYQSLEQYF.

J is TRBJ2-3 and V is TRBV7-9; possible D gene TRBD2, 5 bases. Germline values: CDR1 SEHNR, CDR2 FQNEAQ (reference sequence). The CDR3 extends over 16 amino acids. V lost 4 bases and J 7 bases, leaving 21 bases between the germline ends. The CDR3 sequence is CASSSGVRAPSYTQYF. In nucleotides, the CDR3 is TGTGCCAGCAGCTCCGGTGTGAGGGCCCCCTCCTATACGCAGTATTTT.

V usage is TRBV27 and J usage is TRBJ1-5; perhaps TRBD1 as D (5 bases). Germline lookup yields CDR1 MNHEY and CDR2 SMNVEV (reference sequence). The CDR3 extends over 15 amino acids. Deletions cut 5 bases from V and 6 bases from J, with 17 bases between. CDR3 amino acids: CASSPPGGRGQPQHF. The CDR3 DNA follows: TGTGCCAGCAGTCCTCCCGGGGGGAGAGGTCAGCCCCAGCATTTT.

The DNA of the CDR3 is TGCGCCAGCAGCCAAGATCAGGTACTGAACACTGAAGCTTTCTTT. This codes for CASSQDQVLNTEAFF. The rearrangement joins TRBV4-1 to TRBJ1-1; D ambiguous. Trimming took 0 bases from V and 0 from J, leaving 8 bases between them. The CDR3 totals 15 residues. Germline-derived CDR1 and CDR2 are MGHRA and YSYEKL.

The chain carries TRBV28 and TRBJ1-1; no definite D call. The CDR3 length is 15 residues. CDR1 is MDHEN and CDR2 is SYDVKM in the germline V gene. V dropped 7 bases and J dropped 1 base, with 16 bases sitting between them. CDR3 region: CASTLSSGRNTEAFF. As DNA, the CDR3 is TGTGCCAGCACCCTATCCAGCGGGAGGAACACTGAAGCTTTCTTT.

The chain links TRBV5-1 to TRBJ1-1; D might be TRBD1 (6 bases). This CDR3 has 15 residues. V was shortened by 1 base and J by 1 base, with 11 bases between the two germline ends. CDR1 is SGHRS, CDR2 YFSETQ, per germline. The CDR3: CASSLLGAANTEAFF. CDR3 nucleotide sequence: TGCGCCAGCAGCTTGCTGGGGGCAGCGAACACTGAAGCTTTCTTT.

The CDR3 DNA reads TGTGCCATCAGCGCAGGGCAGGGCTACGAGCAGTACTTC. Translation gives CAISAGQGYEQYF. The rearrangement links TRBV10-3 to TRBJ2-7, with D possibly TRBD1 on 5 matching bases. Germline CDR1 and CDR2: ENHRY and SYGVKD. This CDR3 spans 13 amino acids. V lost 6 bases, J lost 3 bases, and 12 bases lay in between.